This entry lists 29 T cell receptor beta chains sequenced from one sample in a study of cytomegalovirus exposure and HLA in healthy donors. PCR used 60 Vbeta primers and 13 Jbeta primers. Produced via immunoSEQ multiplex PCR; TCRdb's table is partial and in-frame only. Of fewer than 150,000 clones in the sample, approximately 80% were seen once. Material for sequencing was PBMCs. These receptors originate from a man younger than 30 in good health and CMV-seronegative.

This sequence joins TRBV10-1 and TRBJ2-1; the D gene is possibly TRBD1 (5 bases). This CDR3 has 16 residues. The germline V gene has CDR1 WNHNN and CDR2 SYGVQD (reference sequence). V was cut by 0 bases and J by 4 bases, with 13 bases left in between. The CDR3, as DNA: TGCGCCAGCAGTGAGTCGGAACTGAAGGGGTACAATGAGCAGTTCTTC. Translated: CASSESELKGYNEQFF.

V gene TRBV5-6 combines with J gene TRBJ2-3; 8 bases fit TRBD1. In germline, CDR1 is SGHDT, CDR2 YYEEEE. Unmatched junction bases numbered 8, after V lost 0 bases and J lost 2 bases. This CDR3 has 17 residues. The CDR3 DNA sequence: TGTGCCAGCAGCTTGGCCTGGCAGGGGGCTATCACAGATACGCAGTATTTT. The encoded protein is CASSLAWQGAITDTQYF.

The table lists this clone with a few counts. The V gene is TRBV6-5, the J gene TRBJ1-3, with 9 positions matching TRBD1. The trim removed 4 bases at V and 8 bases at J, leaving 9 bases unmatched. CDR3 length: 15 residues. Germline V gene lookup returns CDR1 MNHEY and CDR2 SVGAGI. Here the CDR3 reads CASSLSGTGTYTIYF. CDR3 coding DNA: TGTGCCAGCAGTTTGTCCGGGACAGGGACCTACACCATATATTTT.

The chain combines TRBV5-1 with TRBJ1-3; D perhaps matches TRBD1 (6 bases). CDR3 length equals 16 residues. Germline V gene lookup returns CDR1 SGHRS and CDR2 YFSETQ. Trimming took 0 bases from V and 4 from J, leaving 14 bases between them. The CDR3 reads CASSLDGTFIGNTIYF. The CDR3, as DNA: TGCGCCAGCAGCTTGGATGGGACATTCATCGGAAACACCATATATTTT.

The CDR3 DNA is TGTGCCAGCAGCCCTCCCAGGAGGGACAGCCTCACAGATACGCAGTATTTT. Protein product: CASSPPRRDSLTDTQYF. The chain couples TRBV7-9 to TRBJ2-3; D might be TRBD1 (7 bases). Trimming cost V 5 bases and J 2 bases, with 20 bases left between them. The germline gives CDR1 SEHNR, CDR2 FQNEAQ (reference sequence). The CDR3 has 17 amino acids. The full variable domain, in which reference TRBV7-9 and TRBJ2-3 provide the parts outside the CDR3, is DTGVSQNPRHKITKRGQNVTFRCDPISEHNRLYWYRQTLGQGPEFLTYFQNEAQLEKSRLLSDRFSAERPKGSFSTLEIQRTEQGDSAMYLCASSPPRRDSLTDTQYFGPGTRLTVL.

This clone occurred a few times. The chain joins TRBV9 to TRBJ2-6; possibly TRBD1 for D (7 bases). V was shortened by 2 bases and J by 1 base, with 13 bases between the two germline ends. Germline V lookup: CDR1 SGDLS, CDR2 YYNGEE. The CDR3 sequence is 17 residues long. As DNA, the CDR3 is TGTGCCAGCAGCGTCCTACAGGGGAGGTCTGGGGCCAACGTCCTGACTTTC. Protein product: CASSVLQGRSGANVLTF.

The genes are TRBV5-1 and TRBJ1-2, with a possible D match to TRBD1 (5 bases). The CDR3 runs 14 residues. Germline V gene sequence: CDR1 SGHRS, CDR2 YFSETQ. Trimming took off 1 base at V and 2 bases at J, with 9 bases between the two ends. CDR3 amino acids: CASSLLGPNYGYTF. Here the CDR3 DNA reads TGCGCCAGCAGCTTGCTGGGGCCCAACTATGGCTACACCTTC.

This clone came up once. CDR3 loop: CASSLLGDSRTSKTQYF. CDR3 DNA: TGTGCCAGCAGCCTCCTGGGGGACAGTCGAACCTCCAAGACCCAGTACTTC. The rearrangement uses TRBV11-1 and TRBJ2-5, with 7 bases identical to TRBD1. The CDR3 spans 17 residues. The germline CDR1 and CDR2 sequences are SGHAT and FQDESV (reference sequence). V lost 5 bases to trimming and J lost 6 bases; unmatched junction nucleotides: 18.

The chain combines TRBV5-4 with TRBJ2-7; tentative D call: TRBD1 (6 bases). V was cut by 4 bases and J by 3 bases, with 11 bases left in between. The CDR3 totals 13 residues. Germline V gives CDR1 SGHNT, CDR2 YYREEE (reference sequence). The CDR3 nucleotides are TGTGCCAGCAGCCCAGGACAGAGCTACGAGCAGTACTTC. This encodes CASSPGQSYEQYF.

The chain couples TRBV27 to TRBJ1-5; 10 bases align to TRBD1. The V and J ends lost 6 bases and 2 bases, in that order; junction bases with no gene match: 4. The CDR3 is 15 amino acids. From germline, CDR1 is MNHEY and CDR2 SMNVEV (reference sequence). The chain's CDR3 is CASSRDRGGNQPQHF. CDR3 coding DNA: TGTGCCAGCAGCCGGGACAGGGGCGGCAATCAGCCCCAGCATTTT.

The chain has TRBV7-2 and TRBJ2-7, with a tentative D call TRBD1 (6 bases). The germline V gene has CDR1 SGHTA and CDR2 FQGNSA. Trimming stripped 3 bases from V and 5 bases from J, with 20 bases between. CDR3 length: 16 residues. CDR3 region: CASSFAPGQIVHEQYF. The CDR3 region has the DNA TGTGCCAGCAGCTTCGCACCGGGACAAATCGTGCACGAGCAGTACTTC.

V and J are TRBV5-1 and TRBJ2-6, with D unclear. V dropped 4 bases and J dropped 0 bases, with 8 bases sitting between them. The germline CDR1 and CDR2 sequences are SGHRS and YFSETQ. The CDR3 has 15 amino acids. CDR3 DNA sequence: TGCGCCAGCAGCCTGCCGAGCTCTGGGGCCAACGTCCTGACTTTC. Translation: CASSLPSSGANVLTF.

CDR3 residues: CASRSPSGRFYNEQFF. CDR3 in DNA: TGTGCCAGCAGGAGCCCTAGCGGGAGGTTCTACAATGAGCAGTTCTTC. V is TRBV28 and J is TRBJ2-1, with 11 positions matching TRBD2. V lost 6 bases to trimming and J lost 3 bases; unmatched junction nucleotides: 7. This CDR3 region has 16 residues. Germline values: CDR1 MDHEN, CDR2 SYDVKM.

This chain joins TRBV27 and TRBJ2-7; the D gene is possibly TRBD1 (6 bases). This CDR3 is 16 amino acids long. Trimming took 2 bases from V and 4 from J, leaving 18 bases between them. Germline CDR1 reads MNHEY; CDR2 reads SMNVEV (reference sequence). The CDR3 DNA reads TGTGCCAGCAGTTTAAGTTGGGGGCTTTCGCAATACGAGCAGTACTTC. This gives the protein CASSLSWGLSQYEQYF.

The J gene is TRBJ1-5, the V gene TRBV27; 10 nucleotides line up with TRBD1. V dropped 5 bases and J dropped 6; count of bases not matched to a gene: 7. The germline V gene has CDR1 MNHEY and CDR2 SMNVEV (reference sequence). The CDR3 is 15 residues long. The CDR3 region is CASSPLDRGPQPQHF. As DNA, the CDR3 is TGTGCCAGCAGTCCCCTCGACAGGGGGCCTCAGCCCCAGCATTTT.

This rearrangement joins TRBV6-4 to TRBJ2-1; 7 positions match TRBD2. CDR1 and CDR2 from the germline V gene are MRHNA and SNTAGT. The CDR3 spans 16 residues. The V gene end was trimmed by 8 bases and the J gene end by 0 bases; junction bases not matched to a gene: 10. This CDR3 is CASLRREGSSYNEQFF. The CDR3 bases are TGTGCCAGCCTCCGTAGGGAGGGGAGCTCCTACAATGAGCAGTTCTTC.

V and J are TRBV29-1 and TRBJ1-2, with D maybe TRBD1 (6 bases). The CDR3 length is 13 residues. The ends were cut back, 5 bases at V and 5 bases at J, with 15 bases in the middle. The germline gives CDR1 SQVTM, CDR2 ANQGSEA. CDR3 coding DNA: TGCAGCGTTTTATCTGGACAGTCGTATGGCTACACCTTC. Protein product: CSVLSGQSYGYTF.

The genes are TRBV25-1 and TRBJ1-2; 9 bases map to TRBD1. V dropped 3 bases and J dropped 2; count of bases not matched to a gene: 4. CDR3 length: 15 residues. Germline V gene data show CDR1 as MGHDK and CDR2 as SYGVNS. CDR3: CASSDTGGSNYGYTF. The CDR3 DNA sequence: TGTGCCAGCAGTGATACAGGGGGCTCAAACTATGGCTACACCTTC.

The chain links TRBV5-5 to TRBJ1-1, with TRBD1 matching over 8 bases. The CDR3 is 17 amino acids. Trimming at V came to 5 bases and at J to 4 bases, leaving 16 bases not matched to a gene. The germline CDR1 and CDR2 sequences are SGHKS and YYEKEE (reference sequence). The CDR3 nucleotides read TGTGCCAGCAGTTTCCGATCATTTCAGGGGGCGGTCACTGAAGCTTTCTTT. Residues: CASSFRSFQGAVTEAFF.

Only one count was recorded for this clone. The chain recombines TRBV5-1 with TRBJ1-2; D possibly corresponds to TRBD1 (5 bases). Trimming shortened V by 4 bases and J by 7 bases, and 14 bases separated the two germline ends. Germline V gene lookup returns CDR1 SGHRS and CDR2 YFSETQ. The CDR3 has 13 residues. The CDR3 protein is CASSPDGGIGYTF. CDR3 DNA sequence: TGCGCCAGCAGCCCGGACGGGGGGATTGGCTACACCTTC.

The CDR3 DNA reads TGTGCCAGCAGCTTGGAGGTAGGGGGCTCCTACGAGCAGTACTTC. Its protein is CASSLEVGGSYEQYF. V usage is TRBV5-4 and J usage is TRBJ2-7; D is perhaps TRBD1 (6 bases). Per the germline V gene, CDR1 is SGHNT and CDR2 is YYREEE (reference sequence). V was pared by 0 bases and J by 0 bases, with 10 bases between. The CDR3 extends over 15 amino acids. Drawing the rest from reference TRBV5-4 and TRBJ2-7, the complete variable domain is ETGVTQSPTHLIKTRGQQVTLRCSSQSGHNTVSWYQQALGQGPQFIFQYYREEENGRGNFPPRFSGLQFPNYSSELNVNALELDDSALYLCASSLEVGGSYEQYFGPGTRLTVT.

The chain carries TRBV28 and TRBJ2-2; TRBD1 aligns across 7 bases. CDR3 size: 15 residues. CDR1 is MDHEN, CDR2 SYDVKM, per germline. V dropped 5 bases and J dropped 6; count of bases not matched to a gene: 9. The CDR3 DNA sequence: TGTGCCAGCAGTCTCGACAGGGTCCGGGCCGGGGAGCTGTTTTTT. Its protein is CASSLDRVRAGELFF.

The gene calls are TRBV19 and TRBJ1-6, with 9 bases fitting TRBD1. J lost 2 bases, V lost 7 bases, and 3 bases had no gene match. Germline CDR1 and CDR2: LNHDA and SQIVND (reference sequence). This CDR3 contains 15 residues. DNA for the CDR3: TGTGCCAGTACGGACAGGGGCGCCTATAATTCACCCCTCCACTTT. Residues: CASTDRGAYNSPLHF.

The chain recombines TRBV2 with TRBJ2-7, with 7 bases lining up with TRBD1. Germline CDR1 SNHLY, CDR2 FYNNEI. The CDR3 length is 14 residues. V dropped 7 bases and J dropped 3; count of bases not matched to a gene: 9. The CDR3 DNA is TGTGCCAGCAACCCGACAGGGATCGGCTACGAGCAGTACTTC. This codes for CASNPTGIGYEQYF. The whole variable domain, remainder taken from reference TRBV2 and TRBJ2-7, is EPEVTQTPSHQVTQMGQEVILRCVPISNHLYFYWYRQILGQKVEFLVSFYNNEISEKSEIFDDQFSVERPDGSNFTLKIRSTKLEDSAMYFCASNPTGIGYEQYFGPGTRLTVT.

V is TRBV30 and J is TRBJ2-5; D uncertain. The J call may be incorrect, as the DNA end agrees better with TRBJ2-7. This CDR3 spans 12 amino acids. The germline V gene encodes CDR1 GTSNPN and CDR2 SVGIG (reference sequence). In DNA, the CDR3 is TGTGCCTGGAGTGTACAGTTCTACGAGCAGTACTTC. Protein: CAWSVQFYEQYF.

The chain uses TRBV11-3 and TRBJ1-4, with D possibly being TRBD1 (5 bases). Germline values: CDR1 SGHNT, CDR2 YENEEA. The V end was cut by 4 bases, the J end by 4 bases, with 13 bases between. The CDR3 is made up of 15 amino acids. CDR3 in DNA: TGTGCCAGCAGCTACAGCCACAGGAGTAATGAAAAACTGTTTTTT. Translated, it gives CASSYSHRSNEKLFF.

The chain has TRBV7-2 and TRBJ2-5; 7 bases map to TRBD2. This CDR3 is 13 amino acids long. In germline, CDR1 is SGHTA, CDR2 FQGNSA. V gave up 7 bases and J gave up 3 bases; unmatched junction bases: 5. This CDR3 reads CASTLGGEETQYF. CDR3 nucleotides: TGTGCCAGCACCTTGGGGGGGGAAGAGACCCAGTACTTC.

This chain connects TRBV6-5 to TRBJ2-2, with TRBD1 matching 7 bases. The V gene's germline CDR1 is MNHEY and CDR2 SVGAGI. V shed 6 bases and J 4 bases; nucleotides not matched to a gene: 8. The CDR3 has 15 residues. This CDR3 is CASRQGGAGTGELFF. The CDR3 nucleotides read TGTGCCAGCAGGCAAGGGGGCGCGGGCACCGGGGAGCTGTTTTTT.

The genes are TRBV27 and TRBJ2-1; no clear D. V was pared by 7 bases and J by 0 bases, with 10 bases between. CDR1 is MNHEY and CDR2 is SMNVEV in the germline V gene (reference sequence). This CDR3 is 14 amino acids long. DNA of the CDR3: TGTGCCAGCACCACCATTAGCTCCTACAATGAGCAGTTCTTC. This gives the protein CASTTISSYNEQFF.